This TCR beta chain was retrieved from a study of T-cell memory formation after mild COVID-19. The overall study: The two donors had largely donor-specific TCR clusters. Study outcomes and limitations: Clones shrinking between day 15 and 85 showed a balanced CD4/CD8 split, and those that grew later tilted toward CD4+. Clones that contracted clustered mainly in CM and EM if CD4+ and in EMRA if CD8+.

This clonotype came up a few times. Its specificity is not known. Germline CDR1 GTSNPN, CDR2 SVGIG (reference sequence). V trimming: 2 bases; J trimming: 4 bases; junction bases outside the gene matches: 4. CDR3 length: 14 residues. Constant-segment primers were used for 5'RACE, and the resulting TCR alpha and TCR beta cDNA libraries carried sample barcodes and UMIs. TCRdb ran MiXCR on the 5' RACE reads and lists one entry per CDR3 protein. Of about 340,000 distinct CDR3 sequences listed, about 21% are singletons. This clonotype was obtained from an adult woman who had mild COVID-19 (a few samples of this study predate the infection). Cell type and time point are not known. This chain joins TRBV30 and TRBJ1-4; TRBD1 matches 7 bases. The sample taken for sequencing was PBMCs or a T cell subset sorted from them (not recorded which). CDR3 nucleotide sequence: TGTGCCTGGAGTAGGGACAGCGATAATGAAAAACTGTTTTTT. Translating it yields CAWSRDSDNEKLFF.